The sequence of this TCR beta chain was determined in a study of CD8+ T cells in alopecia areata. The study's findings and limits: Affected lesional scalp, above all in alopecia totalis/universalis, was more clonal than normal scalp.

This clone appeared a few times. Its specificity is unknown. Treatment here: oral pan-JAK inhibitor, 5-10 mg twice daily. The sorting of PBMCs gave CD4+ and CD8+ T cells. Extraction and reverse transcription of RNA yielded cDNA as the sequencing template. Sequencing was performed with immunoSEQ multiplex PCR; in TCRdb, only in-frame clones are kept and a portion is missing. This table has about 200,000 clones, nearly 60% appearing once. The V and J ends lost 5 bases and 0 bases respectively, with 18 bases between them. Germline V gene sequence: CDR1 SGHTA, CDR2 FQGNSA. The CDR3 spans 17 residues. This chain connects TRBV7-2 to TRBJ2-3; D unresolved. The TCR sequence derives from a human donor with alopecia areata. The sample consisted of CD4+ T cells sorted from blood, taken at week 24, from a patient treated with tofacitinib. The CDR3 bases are TGTGCCAGCAGCCAACCGGTGCGGACCACTAGCACAGATACGCAGTATTTT. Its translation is CASSQPVRTTSTDTQYF.